Listed here are 6 T cell receptor beta chains from one sample, sequenced in a study of blood T cell repertoires in COVID-19. Clones were read by immunoSEQ multiplex PCR, and TCRdb kept only the in-frame ones, dropping some. This repertoire shows some 140,000 clones, 79% found once; its top ten account for approximately 4%. Material for sequencing was peripheral blood. These receptors originate from a man in his 60s with acute or convalescent COVID-19.

The genes are TRBV24-1 and TRBJ2-3; possibly TRBD2 for D (7 bases). Between the trimmed V and J ends, which lost 6 bases and 3 bases, there was a span of 12 bases. Per the germline V gene, CDR1 is KGHDR and CDR2 is SFDVKD. This CDR3 contains 14 residues. The CDR3 DNA reads as TGTGCCACCAGTTGGGGGGGGCAAACAGATACGCAGTATTTT. Translated: CATSWGGQTDTQYF.

The rearrangement links TRBV27 to TRBJ2-5, with 9 positions matching TRBD1. The CDR3 has 16 residues. Germline-derived CDR1 and CDR2 are MNHEY and SMNVEV (reference sequence). The J segment lost 1 base and the V segment lost 5 bases, leaving 8 bases of the junction unmatched. The CDR3 region is CASSLSDRGGQETQYF. The CDR3 bases are TGTGCCAGCAGTCTCTCGGACAGGGGAGGCCAAGAGACCCAGTACTTC.

The chain is built from TRBV4-3 and TRBJ2-1, with 13 bases fitting TRBD2. The CDR3 spans 17 residues. Looked up from germline, CDR1 is LGHNA and CDR2 is YSLEER. V lost 0 bases to trimming and J lost 6 bases; unmatched junction nucleotides: 5. The CDR3 DNA is TGCGCCAGCAGCCAAGATCGGGGACTAGCGGGACGCAATGAGCAGTTCTTC. It translates to CASSQDRGLAGRNEQFF.

This sequence joins TRBV27 and TRBJ1-5, with 8 nucleotides matching TRBD1. Germline V gene sequence: CDR1 MNHEY, CDR2 SMNVEV (reference sequence). The V gene end was trimmed by 5 bases and the J gene end by 2 bases; junction bases not matched to a gene: 8. This CDR3 comprises 16 residues. Here the CDR3 DNA reads TGTGCCAGCAGTCCAATAGACAGGGGTCGCAATCAGCCCCAGCATTTT. It codes for CASSPIDRGRNQPQHF.

V gene TRBV7-6 combines with J gene TRBJ1-5, with D unclear. The CDR3 consists of 13 residues. The V end lost 5 bases, the J end lost 1 base, and 6 bases lay between the germline ends. Germline loops: CDR1 SGHVS, CDR2 FNYEAQ. The CDR3 sequence: CASSTESNQPQHF. The CDR3 nucleotides read TGTGCCAGCAGCACAGAGAGCAATCAGCCCCAGCATTTT.

This clone was counted once. The chain employs TRBV7-9 and TRBJ1-5; 8 bases line up with TRBD1. The trim removed 5 bases at V and 7 bases at J, leaving 7 bases unmatched. This CDR3 is built from 14 residues. Looked up from germline, CDR1 is SEHNR and CDR2 is FQNEAQ (reference sequence). The CDR3 loop is CASSALTGDQPQHF. CDR3 in DNA: TGTGCCAGCAGCGCGCTGACAGGGGACCAGCCCCAGCATTTT.